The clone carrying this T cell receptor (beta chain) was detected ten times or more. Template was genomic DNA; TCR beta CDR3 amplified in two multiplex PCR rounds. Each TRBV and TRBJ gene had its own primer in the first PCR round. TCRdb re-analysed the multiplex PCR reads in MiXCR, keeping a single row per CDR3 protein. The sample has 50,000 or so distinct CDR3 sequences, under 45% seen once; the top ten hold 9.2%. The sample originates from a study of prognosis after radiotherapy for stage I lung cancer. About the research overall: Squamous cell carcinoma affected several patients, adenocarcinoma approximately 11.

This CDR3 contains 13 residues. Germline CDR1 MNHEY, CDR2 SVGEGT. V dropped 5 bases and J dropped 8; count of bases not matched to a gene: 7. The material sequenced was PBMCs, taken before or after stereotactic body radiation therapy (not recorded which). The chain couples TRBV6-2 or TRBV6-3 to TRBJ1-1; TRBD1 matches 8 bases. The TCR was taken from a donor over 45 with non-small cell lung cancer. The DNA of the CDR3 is TGTGCCAGCAGTAGGACAGGGATTAGAGAAGCTTTCTTT. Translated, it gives CASSRTGIREAFF.